The present T cell receptor beta chain was sequenced within a study of blood T cells in healthy people across ages. Findings and limits, study-wide: Across the age range, TCR beta diversity per million T cells fell in a roughly linear way.

Losses at the gene ends were 6 bases for V and 1 base for J; bases not matched to a gene: 6. Germline CDR1 reads MNHNY; CDR2 reads SVGAGI (reference sequence). This CDR3 contains 16 residues. Russia was home to the donors, healthy Caucasian individuals aged roughly 6 to 95. Primers used in a second PCR of about 6 to 11 cycles were a sample-barcoded 5' primer and a J-beta primer mix. Using its own MiXCR run on the 5' RACE reads, TCRdb lists one record per CDR3 protein. The repertoire holds 1.5 million to 2 million distinct CDR3 sequences, with 28% as singletons. A remark on this clonotype: Its antigen is not identified.

The TCR was taken from a woman in her thirties in good health. The sequenced sample consisted of blood. The V gene is TRBV6-6, the J gene TRBJ1-4, with TRBD1 matching 9 bases. Here the CDR3 DNA reads TGTGCCAGCAGGCCTCGGACAGGGGAAACTAATGAAAAACTGTTTTTT. Amino acids: CASRPRTGETNEKLFF.